Listed here are 3 T cell receptor beta chains from one sample, sequenced in a study of blood T cell repertoires in COVID-19. Only in-frame clones appear in the TCRdb table, and some are missing; sequencing was by immunoSEQ multiplex PCR. The data contain 120,000 or so clones, around nine tenths of them singletons. Material: peripheral blood. The receptors originated from a woman older than 75 with acute or convalescent COVID-19.

The gene calls are TRBV27 and TRBJ2-1, with TRBD1 matching over 7 bases. After removal of 5 bases from V and 2 bases from J, the junction contained 9 bases not matched to a gene. The germline gives CDR1 MNHEY, CDR2 SMNVEV (reference sequence). This CDR3 has 16 residues. CDR3 sequence reads: CASSLTGVNPYNEQFF. The CDR3, as DNA: TGTGCCAGCAGTCTTACAGGGGTGAATCCCTACAATGAGCAGTTCTTC.

The rearrangement uses TRBV2 and TRBJ2-7, with TRBD2 identical over 12 bases. The CDR3 spans 14 residues. V shed 6 bases and J 3 bases; nucleotides not matched to a gene: 3. CDR1 SNHLY and CDR2 FYNNEI come from the germline V gene. CDR3 residues: CASSTSGGRYEQYF. The CDR3, as DNA: TGTGCCAGCAGCACTAGCGGGGGGCGCTACGAGCAGTACTTC.

The CDR3 protein is CASSLASGPPYNEQFF. The CDR3 DNA follows: TGTGCCAGCAGCTTAGCATCAGGGCCGCCCTACAATGAGCAGTTCTTC. The V gene is TRBV7-9, the J gene TRBJ2-1, with a weak D call TRBD1 (5 bases). This CDR3 has 16 residues. Per the germline V gene, CDR1 is SEHNR and CDR2 is FQNEAQ (reference sequence). The ends were cut back, 0 bases at V and 2 bases at J, with 11 bases in the middle. Variable domain in full (rest from reference TRBV7-9 and TRBJ2-1): DTGVSQNPRHKITKRGQNVTFRCDPISEHNRLYWYRQTLGQGPEFLTYFQNEAQLEKSRLLSDRFSAERPKGSFSTLEIQRTEQGDSAMYLCASSLASGPPYNEQFFGPGTRLTVL.